Listed below are T cell receptor beta chains from one sample, sequenced in a study of T cells in Graves' hyperthyroidism and ophthalmopathy. MiXCR was run by TCRdb on the multiplex PCR reads, yielding one entry per CDR3 protein. The sample includes about 380,000 distinct CDR3 sequences, 13% of them seen just once. The sequenced sample consisted of blood. The receptors derive from a man under 40 with Graves' hyperthyroidism that later progressed to Graves' ophthalmopathy. The CDR3 runs from the conserved cysteine through the conserved F or W. D genes are given only for firm matches.

J gene	V gene	D gene	CDR3 protein
TRBJ1-5	TRBV9	.	CASSASYRVNQPQHF
TRBJ2-7	TRBV4-1	.	CASSQDWRTSSYEQYF
TRBJ1-4	TRBV5-1	.	CASSLSPDTYEKLFF
TRBJ1-1	TRBV7-3	.	CASSRGTTINTEAFF
TRBJ2-7	TRBV3-1	.	CASSRAGLEQYF
TRBJ1-5	TRBV20-1	.	CSARWGGDPSNQPQHF
TRBJ2-6	TRBV19	TRBD1	CASSISRQGTGANVLTF
TRBJ2-3	TRBV12-3/TRBV12-4	TRBD2	CASSVLAGSTDTQYF
TRBJ1-2	TRBV30	.	CAWWQLYGYTF
TRBJ2-7	TRBV19	TRBD1	CASSTRQGDSYEQYF
TRBJ1-5	TRBV20-1	TRBD1	CSARGRLGTGVNQPQHF
TRBJ1-2	TRBV28	.	CASRVNYGYTF
TRBJ1-4	TRBV5-5	.	CASSLLGAQSEKLFF
TRBJ1-2	TRBV20-1	TRBD1	CSARPTGDGYTF
TRBJ1-6	TRBV13	TRBD1	CASSSQGQGPSTLHF
TRBJ2-5	TRBV10-3	TRBD2	CAISESMGRGYQETQYF
TRBJ2-4	TRBV30	.	CAWSVRFLGNIQYF
TRBJ2-7	TRBV11-2	TRBD1	CASSLVYDRGNSYEQYF
TRBJ2-1	TRBV12-3/TRBV12-4	TRBD2	CASSSRERTGGHEQFF
TRBJ1-2	TRBV6-1	.	CASSGVSNYGYTF
TRBJ2-7	TRBV4-1	TRBD2	CASSQDSDPAGGQEQYF
TRBJ1-6	TRBV9	.	CASSATGLYSPLHF
TRBJ2-7	TRBV20-1	.	CSPLSGEQYF
TRBJ1-2	TRBV4-1	TRBD1	CASSRPGQGPYGYTF
TRBJ2-7	TRBV28	TRBD1	CASSPHRGSYEQYF
TRBJ2-7	TRBV4-1	TRBD1	CASSQDPGGQGSYEQYF
TRBJ2-7	TRBV20-1	.	CSASLAERGSYEQYF
TRBJ2-5	TRBV7-9	.	CASSLVWGGETQYF
TRBJ1-5	TRBV6-1	.	CASSVRGGARIDQPQHF
TRBJ2-2	TRBV9	TRBD1	CASSARPPGTGNTGELFF
TRBJ2-2	TRBV9	.	CASSVGNTGELFF
TRBJ2-7	TRBV3-1	TRBD2	CASSHLTSGVGEQYF
TRBJ1-4	TRBV5-5	.	CASSKTGSLTTNEKLFF
TRBJ1-5	TRBV20-1	.	CSAKGTLPNQPQHF
TRBJ2-3	TRBV7-9	.	CASSLFVLGTDTQYF
TRBJ1-5	TRBV10-3	.	CAISDREQSQHF
TRBJ1-3	TRBV28	.	CASSGTPGNTIYF
TRBJ2-5	TRBV2	TRBD1	CAEGAAQETQYF
TRBJ2-5	TRBV20-1	TRBD1	CSARGSRGQETQYF
TRBJ1-6	TRBV9	.	CASSVQGNNSPLHF